A single sample is the source of the 24 T cell receptor beta chains below, sequenced in a study of T cell responses to AZD1222 COVID-19 vaccine. Some clones are missing from TCRdb's copy, which holds only in-frame ones; the method was immunoSEQ multiplex PCR. The sample holds under 100,000 clones; over 75% are singletons and the top ten take about 12%. Source: peripheral blood, taken 28 days after the second AZD1222 dose. All receptors derive from an adult who received the AZD1222 COVID-19 vaccine.

The chain joins TRBV9 to TRBJ1-1; perhaps TRBD1 as D (5 bases). The germline V and J ends were trimmed by 4 bases and 11 bases, with 21 bases remaining between them. This CDR3 has 14 residues. From germline, CDR1 is SGDLS and CDR2 YYNGEE. CDR3 loop: CASSSTLWGSAAFF. The CDR3 region has the DNA TGTGCCAGCAGCTCTACCTTGTGGGGGTCTGCCGCTTTCTTT. The full variable domain, its missing parts supplied by reference TRBV9 and TRBJ1-1, is DSGVTQTPKHLITATGQRVTLRCSPRSGDLSVYWYQQSLDQGLQFLIQYYNGEERAKGNILERFSAQQFPDLHSELNLSSLELGDSALYFCASSSTLWGSAAFFGQGTRLTVV.

V gene TRBV28 combines with J gene TRBJ1-5; no firm D call. The CDR3 runs 16 residues. Germline lookup yields CDR1 MDHEN and CDR2 SYDVKM. Between the trimmed V and J ends, which lost 5 bases and 2 bases, there was a span of 16 bases. The CDR3 DNA is TGTGCCAGCAGTCTCCTACGGATCGGAGGCAATCAGCCCCAGCATTTT. Protein: CASSLLRIGGNQPQHF.

This clone appeared a few times. CDR3 region: CASSRLPQGAGELFF. CDR3 bases: TGTGCCAGTAGTAGACTTCCCCAGGGGGCCGGGGAGCTGTTTTTT. This chain connects TRBV19 to TRBJ2-2; 7 bases are shared with TRBD1. V trimming: 4 bases; J trimming: 6 bases; junction bases outside the gene matches: 8. CDR1 is LNHDA, CDR2 SQIVND, per germline (reference sequence). This CDR3 region has 15 residues.

The rearrangement joins TRBV7-9 to TRBJ2-1; perhaps TRBD2 as D (5 bases). Germline CDR1 and CDR2: SEHNR and FQNEAQ (reference sequence). The CDR3 is 14 residues long. The V and J ends lost 4 bases and 8 bases respectively, with 15 bases between them. In nucleotides, the CDR3 is TGTGCCAGCAGCTCTAGCTTCTCTGCTGATGAGCAGTTCTTC. Amino acid sequence: CASSSSFSADEQFF.

This rearrangement joins TRBV6-4 to TRBJ2-3, with D perhaps TRBD1 (6 bases). The germline V gene has CDR1 MRHNA and CDR2 SNTAGT. This CDR3 has 14 amino acids. V was pared by 8 bases and J by 4 bases, with 16 bases between. CDR3 bases: TGTGCCAGCGGAATGGGGGCGTTCTCAGATACGCAGTATTTT. Translation gives CASGMGAFSDTQYF.

The chain employs TRBV5-6 and TRBJ1-4; D may be TRBD1 (6 bases). V gave up 4 bases and J gave up 8 bases, with 21 bases separating them. Germline V gene data show CDR1 as SGHDT and CDR2 as YYEEEE. This CDR3 comprises 16 residues. CDR3 amino acids: CASSGTRRQGTEKLFF. The CDR3 region has the DNA TGTGCCAGCAGCGGAACTAGGCGCCAGGGGACGGAAAAACTGTTTTTT.

CDR3 region: CASSTSSDTQYF. The CDR3 nucleotides are TGTGCCAGCTCGACTAGCTCAGATACGCAGTATTTT. The chain recombines TRBV14 with TRBJ2-3; 7 positions agree with TRBD2. This CDR3 contains 12 residues. Germline V gene data show CDR1 as SGHDN and CDR2 as FVKESK. With V trimmed by 8 bases and J by 4 bases, 3 bases remained unmatched.

The chain links TRBV24-1 to TRBJ1-2, with 9 bases that match TRBD1. This CDR3 spans 15 amino acids. The germline CDR1 and CDR2 sequences are KGHDR and SFDVKD. J gave up 5 bases and V 4 bases, and 7 bases lay outside the gene matches. Here the CDR3 reads CATSDAGTGKYGYTF. As DNA, the CDR3 is TGTGCCACCAGTGACGCCGGGACAGGGAAGTATGGCTACACCTTC.

This chain uses TRBV7-2 with TRBJ1-1; D not resolved. Germline CDR1 SGHTA, CDR2 FQGNSA. The CDR3 extends over 13 amino acids. Deletions cut 0 bases from V and 3 bases from J, with 5 bases between. CDR3 protein: CASSLAGYTEAFF. The CDR3 DNA reads as TGTGCCAGCAGCTTAGCAGGGTACACTGAAGCTTTCTTT.

The rearrangement joins TRBV5-5 to TRBJ2-2; TRBD1 is a possible D gene (6 bases). The germline gives CDR1 SGHKS, CDR2 YYEKEE (reference sequence). The CDR3 consists of 15 residues. With 3 bases removed from V and 2 bases from J, the gap between germline ends came to 11 bases. This CDR3 reads CASSYRTENTGELFF. In nucleotides, the CDR3 is TGTGCCAGCAGCTACCGGACAGAAAACACCGGGGAGCTGTTTTTT.

This clone was counted a single time. This chain's CDR3 is CASSVGGTSSYEQYF. The CDR3 DNA follows: TGTGCCAGCAGCGTCGGGGGCACCAGCTCCTACGAGCAGTACTTC. The chain links TRBV9 to TRBJ2-7; D is perhaps TRBD1 or TRBD2 (6 bases each). The CDR3 contains 15 residues. In germline, CDR1 is SGDLS, CDR2 YYNGEE. V was trimmed by 2 bases and J by 0 bases, leaving 12 bases between them.

This chain connects TRBV5-4 to TRBJ2-3; D might be TRBD2 (6 bases). V shed 4 bases and J shed 2 bases, with 17 bases lying between them. The germline gives CDR1 SGHNT, CDR2 YYREEE (reference sequence). The CDR3 totals 16 residues. CDR3 in amino acids: CASSIGTLSLTDTQYF. CDR3 coding DNA: TGTGCCAGCAGCATCGGGACTCTCAGTCTCACAGATACGCAGTATTTT.

The chain is built from TRBV12-5 and TRBJ2-7; 10 positions agree with TRBD1. This CDR3 has 14 residues. The junction had 3 bases not matched to a gene; V was cut back by 3 bases and J by 4 bases. Germline values: CDR1 LGHNT, CDR2 FRNRAP. In nucleotides, the CDR3 is TGTGCTAGTGGTTTAGACAGGGGGCGGTACGAGCAGTACTTC. Translating gives CASGLDRGRYEQYF.

The J gene is TRBJ2-3, the V gene TRBV5-4; 14 nucleotides match TRBD2. Germline V lookup: CDR1 SGHNT, CDR2 YYREEE (reference sequence). The V gene end was trimmed by 2 bases and the J gene end by 4 bases; junction bases not matched to a gene: 15. The CDR3 runs 20 residues. This chain's CDR3 is CASSFRGGLAGALIPDTQYF. In DNA, the CDR3 is TGTGCCAGCAGCTTCCGAGGGGGACTAGCGGGGGCGCTTATCCCAGATACGCAGTATTTT.

V usage is TRBV5-3 and J usage is TRBJ2-3; D not resolved. TRBV5-3 is assigned to the ORF class and has an uncertain function. The CDR3 has 14 residues. Trimming left V 1 base short and J 2 bases short, with 8 bases between. CDR3 nucleotide sequence: TGTGCCAGAAGCTTGCTACGGCCCACAGATACGCAGTATTTT. It is translated as CARSLLRPTDTQYF.

This CDR3 reads CASSVDSVGTEAFF. CDR3 DNA: TGTGCCAGCAGTGTGGACTCCGTGGGCACTGAAGCTTTCTTT. This chain links TRBV2 with TRBJ1-1; unclear D gene. Trimming shortened V by 4 bases and J by 4 bases, and 13 bases separated the two germline ends. CDR1 SNHLY and CDR2 FYNNEI come from the germline V gene. The CDR3 totals 14 residues.

This clone was seen more than once but under ten times. The chain carries TRBV5-1 and TRBJ2-1, with TRBD2 matching over 10 bases. The germline V gene encodes CDR1 SGHRS and CDR2 YFSETQ. Trimming took 4 bases from V and 0 from J; bases not matched to a gene: 7. The CDR3 totals 17 residues. DNA for the CDR3: TGCGCCAGCAGCCTAAATAGCGGGGGGTTCTCCTACAATGAGCAGTTCTTC. Amino acids: CASSLNSGGFSYNEQFF.

The chain links TRBV4-2 to TRBJ2-5; tentatively, D is TRBD1 (7 bases). With 1 base removed from V and 5 bases from J, the gap between germline ends came to 14 bases. The V gene's germline CDR1 is LGHNA and CDR2 YNFKEQ. CDR3 length equals 15 residues. The CDR3: CASSQVGGGKETQYF. The CDR3 DNA follows: TGTGCCAGCAGCCAAGTCGGAGGGGGCAAGGAGACCCAGTACTTC.

V and J are TRBV28 and TRBJ1-1, with 7 positions matching TRBD1. The CDR3 is made up of 15 amino acids. Trimming cost V 2 bases and J 7 bases; bases outside gene matches: 10. Per germline, CDR1 MDHEN and CDR2 SYDVKM. In nucleotides, the CDR3 is TGTGCCAGCAGTTTACAGTATTCAAACAGGGGTGAAGCTTTCTTT. Its protein is CASSLQYSNRGEAFF. Together with reference TRBV28 and TRBJ1-1, the CDR3 gives the full variable domain: DVKVTQSSRYLVKRTGEKVFLECVQDMDHENMFWYRQDPGLGLRLIYFSYDVKMKEKGDIPEGYSVSREKKERFSLILESASTNQTSMYLCASSLQYSNRGEAFFGQGTRLTVV.

The chain employs TRBV19 and TRBJ2-7, with 7 bases identical to TRBD2. Germline values: CDR1 LNHDA, CDR2 SQIVND (reference sequence). This CDR3 has 16 amino acids. Trimming cost V 10 bases and J 4 bases; bases outside gene matches: 19. CDR3 nucleotide sequence: TGTGCCACCCGGGGGAGGGCATCGCCTCTCCGTTACGAGCAGTACTTC. Residues: CATRGRASPLRYEQYF. The whole variable domain, remainder taken from reference TRBV19 and TRBJ2-7, is DGGITQSPKYLFRKEGQNVTLSCEQNLNHDAMYWYRQDPGQGLRLIYYSQIVNDFQKGDIAEGYSVSREKKESFPLTVTSAQKNPTAFYLCATRGRASPLRYEQYFGPGTRLTVT.

The chain uses TRBV24-1 and TRBJ1-5; no reliable D call. CDR3 length equals 13 residues. V lost 1 base, J lost 7 bases, and 7 bases lay in between. The germline CDR1 and CDR2 sequences are KGHDR and SFDVKD. The CDR3 DNA sequence: TGTGCCACCAGTGATTTCGTTGGGCAGCCCCAGCATTTT. Its translation is CATSDFVGQPQHF.

The chain couples TRBV20-1 to TRBJ1-4; D is undetermined. Germline CDR1 and CDR2: DFQATT and SNEGSKA (reference sequence). Trimming shortened V by 3 bases and J by 4 bases, and 9 bases separated the two germline ends. This CDR3 comprises 13 residues. Here the CDR3 reads CSASDDDNEKLFF. CDR3 coding DNA: TGCAGTGCTAGTGACGATGATAATGAAAAACTGTTTTTT.

This clone was picked up one time. The chain links TRBV3-1 (or the pseudogene TRBV3-2) to TRBJ2-1, with 9 positions matching TRBD2. This CDR3 comprises 16 residues. Germline V gene sequence: CDR1 LGHDT, CDR2 YNNKEL (reference sequence). Trimming cost V 0 bases and J 9 bases; bases outside gene matches: 9. In DNA form, the CDR3 reads TGTGCCAGCAGCCAAGAATCACTAGCGGGTCGCGGTGAGCAGTTCTTC. Amino acid sequence: CASSQESLAGRGEQFF.

As DNA, the CDR3 is TGTGCCAGCAGCCTAGTCCAAGAGACCCAGTACTTC. Translating gives CASSLVQETQYF. The chain carries TRBV3-1 (or the pseudogene TRBV3-2) and TRBJ2-5; D unresolved. Trimming pared 4 bases from V and 1 base from J, leaving 4 bases between. The CDR3 totals 12 residues. Germline-derived CDR1 and CDR2 are LGHDT and YNNKEL (reference sequence).